These 20 T cell receptor beta chains were all obtained from the same sample, sequenced in a study of CD8+ T cells in alopecia areata. RNA was isolated and reverse transcribed to cDNA, the sequencing template. The method was immunoSEQ multiplex PCR; TCRdb's version includes in-frame clones alone and lacks a portion of them. The data contain roughly 150,000 clones, around 86% of them singletons. This material consisted of CD8+ T cells sorted from blood, taken at week 0. Every receptor here comes from a human donor with alopecia areata.

The rearrangement joins TRBV19 to TRBJ2-5, with 8 bases that match TRBD2. J was trimmed by 4 bases and V by 1 base; bases with no gene match: 5. Germline V lookup: CDR1 LNHDA, CDR2 SQIVND (reference sequence). The CDR3 consists of 15 residues. The CDR3 coding sequence is TGTGCCAGTAGTATAGCGGGAGGGCCCCGAGAGACCCAGTACTTC. This codes for CASSIAGGPRETQYF.

This clone was detected only a few times. CDR3 region: CASSDAYEQYF. CDR3 DNA sequence: TGTGCCAGCAGTGACGCCTACGAGCAGTACTTC. The chain uses TRBV28 and TRBJ2-7, with D unclear. V lost 5 bases and J lost 2, with 4 bases in between. Germline V gene data show CDR1 as MDHEN and CDR2 as SYDVKM. This CDR3 contains 11 residues.

This rearrangement joins TRBV5-1 to TRBJ2-7; TRBD1 or TRBD2 may be the D gene (7 bases each). CDR1 and CDR2 from the germline V gene are SGHRS and YFSETQ. Deletions cut 4 bases from V and 3 bases from J, with 14 bases between. CDR3 length: 14 amino acids. CDR3 residues: CASSPPGGGYEQYF. The CDR3 DNA sequence: TGCGCCAGCAGCCCCCCAGGGGGGGGCTACGAGCAGTACTTC.

The chain is built from TRBV18 and TRBJ1-5; D possibly corresponds to TRBD1 (5 bases). Germline V gene lookup returns CDR1 KGHSH and CDR2 LQKENI. The CDR3 sequence is 16 residues long. The germline V and J ends were trimmed by 4 bases and 2 bases, with 15 bases remaining between them. Here the CDR3 reads CASSRTRVGGNQPQHF. The CDR3 region has the DNA TGTGCCAGCTCACGGACCAGGGTTGGTGGCAATCAGCCCCAGCATTTT.

The V and J genes are TRBV6-5 and TRBJ2-3; the D gene is possibly TRBD2 (6 bases). This CDR3 region has 14 residues. The V end lost 2 bases, the J end lost 1 base, and 7 bases lay between the germline ends. Germline lookup yields CDR1 MNHEY and CDR2 SVGAGI. The CDR3 sequence is CASSYGGGTDTQYF. The CDR3 DNA is TGTGCCAGCAGTTACGGCGGGGGCACAGATACGCAGTATTTT.

The rearrangement uses TRBV6-1 and TRBJ2-1; D is ambiguous. The CDR3 is 11 amino acids. V was cut by 8 bases and J by 7 bases, with 9 bases left in between. Germline values: CDR1 MNHNS, CDR2 SASEGT. CDR3 protein: CASPTWNEQFF. In DNA form, the CDR3 reads TGTGCCAGCCCTACTTGGAATGAGCAGTTCTTC.

The V and J genes are TRBV13 and TRBJ2-6; D assignment may be TRBD1 or TRBD2 (5 bases each). Germline V gene lookup returns CDR1 PRHDT and CDR2 FYEKMQ (reference sequence). The length of the CDR3 is 15 residues. V lost 1 base to trimming and J lost 6 bases, with 10 bases between them. The CDR3 DNA follows: TGTGCCAGCAGCTTAGTAGGGGACCCGGCCAACGTCCTGACTTTC. Translating gives CASSLVGDPANVLTF.

The rearrangement links TRBV5-1 to TRBJ2-7, with TRBD1 identical over 7 bases. The CDR3 is made up of 15 amino acids. CDR1 is SGHRS, CDR2 YFSETQ, per germline. Trimming at V came to 4 bases and at J to 2 bases, leaving 9 bases not matched to a gene. In nucleotides, the CDR3 is TGCGCCAGCAGCGGCGCCGGGACAGAGACCTACGAGCAGTACTTC. Protein: CASSGAGTETYEQYF.

This rearrangement joins TRBV7-2 to TRBJ1-5, with unresolved D. Deletions cut 3 bases from V and 7 bases from J, with 13 bases between. CDR1 is SGHTA and CDR2 is FQGNSA in the germline V gene. This CDR3 has 14 amino acids. The CDR3 coding sequence is TGTGCCAGCAGCTTGCCTTTCAGAAGCCAGCCCCAGCATTTT. Protein product: CASSLPFRSQPQHF.

The chain recombines TRBV27 with TRBJ1-4; 10 bases align to TRBD1. CDR3 length: 17 residues. The V gene end was trimmed by 0 bases and the J gene end by 5 bases; junction bases not matched to a gene: 6. Germline V gene lookup returns CDR1 MNHEY and CDR2 SMNVEV (reference sequence). CDR3 in amino acids: CASSLSGPGQGNEKLFF. As DNA, the CDR3 is TGTGCCAGCAGTTTATCGGGACCGGGACAGGGGAATGAAAAACTGTTTTTT.

The genes are TRBV4-1 and TRBJ1-6; D gene uncertain. CDR1 is MGHRA and CDR2 is YSYEKL in the germline V gene. Trimming pared 1 base from V and 0 bases from J, leaving 7 bases between. The CDR3 contains 16 residues. Here the CDR3 reads CASSQGSSSYNSPLHF. In DNA form, the CDR3 reads TGCGCCAGCAGCCAAGGGTCGAGCTCCTATAATTCACCCCTCCACTTT.

The V and J genes are TRBV4-1 and TRBJ2-1, with D possibly being TRBD1 (5 bases). The germline V gene has CDR1 MGHRA and CDR2 YSYEKL. The CDR3 consists of 17 residues. V lost 5 bases, J lost 0 bases, and 17 bases lay in between. The CDR3 protein is CASSSRGRTSSYNEQFF. For the CDR3, the DNA is TGCGCCAGCAGCTCCCGAGGAAGGACAAGCTCCTACAATGAGCAGTTCTTC.

The J gene is TRBJ2-7, the V gene TRBV7-9, with TRBD1 matching 7 bases. In germline, CDR1 is SEHNR, CDR2 FQNEAQ (reference sequence). V lost 5 bases to trimming and J lost 5 bases; unmatched junction nucleotides: 9. CDR3 size: 14 residues. The CDR3 DNA follows: TGTGCCAGCAGCGGGTCGACAGGGCTCGACGAGCAGTACTTC. This translates into CASSGSTGLDEQYF.

The table lists this clone with a few counts. The genes are TRBV19 and TRBJ2-1, with TRBD2 matching 13 bases. Per germline, CDR1 LNHDA and CDR2 SQIVND (reference sequence). The CDR3 loop spans 15 amino acids. V shed 1 base and J 7 bases; nucleotides not matched to a gene: 1. The CDR3 DNA sequence: TGTGCCAGTAGTATAGGGACTAGCGGGAGTAATGAGCAGTTCTTC. It codes for CASSIGTSGSNEQFF.

The chain employs TRBV19 and TRBJ2-5; TRBD2 agrees at 11 bases. The CDR3 consists of 15 residues. V shed 3 bases and J 4 bases; nucleotides not matched to a gene: 4. Germline assignment: CDR1 LNHDA and CDR2 SQIVND (reference sequence). CDR3 amino acids: CASSILAGGPETQYF. The CDR3 DNA sequence: TGTGCCAGTAGTATTCTAGCGGGAGGTCCAGAGACCCAGTACTTC.

This clone turned up a few times. The J gene is TRBJ2-7, the V gene TRBV11-2; no firm D call. Germline V gene lookup returns CDR1 SGHAT and CDR2 FQNNGV. This CDR3 has 14 residues. The ends were cut back, 0 bases at V and 0 bases at J, with 6 bases in the middle. The chain's CDR3 is CASSLERYSYEQYF. CDR3 DNA sequence: TGTGCCAGCAGCTTAGAGCGGTACTCCTACGAGCAGTACTTC.

This chain uses TRBV7-6 with TRBJ2-3; D might be TRBD2 (6 bases). The CDR3 has 16 residues. V was clipped by 4 bases and J by 8 bases, with 22 bases between them. Germline-derived CDR1 and CDR2 are SGHVS and FNYEAQ. CDR3 bases: TGTGCCAGCAGCTACGAACCGGGACTTCAAACGAGTACGCAGTATTTT. It specifies CASSYEPGLQTSTQYF. Full variable domain (missing parts from reference TRBV7-6 and TRBJ2-3): GAGVSQSPRYKVTKRGQDVALRCDPISGHVSLYWYRQALGQGPEFLTYFNYEAQQDKSGLPNDRFSAERPEGSISTLTIQRTEQRDSAMYRCASSYEPGLQTSTQYFGPGTRLTVL.

The chain couples TRBV10-2 to TRBJ2-3, with TRBD1 matching over 7 bases. Germline assignment: CDR1 WSHSY and CDR2 SAAADI. J lost 0 bases, V lost 4 bases, and 1 base had no gene match. The CDR3 runs 14 residues. This chain's CDR3 is CASSGTGSTDTQYF. CDR3 nucleotide sequence: TGCGCCAGCAGTGGGACAGGAAGCACAGATACGCAGTATTTT.

The rearrangement links TRBV25-1 to TRBJ2-7; the match to TRBD1 covers 8 bases. CDR1 and CDR2 from the germline V gene are MGHDK and SYGVNS. The CDR3 runs to 12 residues. With V trimmed by 3 bases and J by 7 bases, 2 bases remained unmatched. The DNA of the CDR3 is TGTGCCAGCAGTGAGGACAGGGATGAGCAGTACTTC. It is translated as CASSEDRDEQYF.

This chain links TRBV27 with TRBJ2-1; D ambiguous. Germline CDR1 and CDR2: MNHEY and SMNVEV (reference sequence). Trimming shortened V by 6 bases and J by 3 bases, and 6 bases separated the two germline ends. This CDR3 contains 12 residues. CDR3 DNA: TGTGCCAGCAGCAGAGGCTACAATGAGCAGTTCTTC. Residues: CASSRGYNEQFF.